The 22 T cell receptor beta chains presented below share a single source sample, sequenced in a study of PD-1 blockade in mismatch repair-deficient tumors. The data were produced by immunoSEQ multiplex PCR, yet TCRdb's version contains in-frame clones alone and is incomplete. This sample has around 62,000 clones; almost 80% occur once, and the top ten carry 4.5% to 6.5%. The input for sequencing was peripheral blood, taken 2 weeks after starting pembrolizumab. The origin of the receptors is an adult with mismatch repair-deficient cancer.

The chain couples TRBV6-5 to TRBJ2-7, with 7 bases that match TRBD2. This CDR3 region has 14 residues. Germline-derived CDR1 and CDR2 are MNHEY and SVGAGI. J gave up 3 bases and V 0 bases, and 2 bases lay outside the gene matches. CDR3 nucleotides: TGTGCCAGCAGTTACTCGAGCGGGGTCTACGAGCAGTACTTC. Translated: CASSYSSGVYEQYF.

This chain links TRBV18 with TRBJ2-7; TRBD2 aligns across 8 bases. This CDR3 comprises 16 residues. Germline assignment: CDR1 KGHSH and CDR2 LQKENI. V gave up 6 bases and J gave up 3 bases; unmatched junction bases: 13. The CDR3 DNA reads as TGTGCCAGCTCCCCTGAAGGACTAGCTCCTTTCTACGAGCAGTACTTC. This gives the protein CASSPEGLAPFYEQYF. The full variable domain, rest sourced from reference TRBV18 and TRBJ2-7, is NAGVMQNPRHLVRRRGQEARLRCSPMKGHSHVYWYRQLPEEGLKFMVYLQKENIIDESGMPKERFSAEFPKEGPSILRIQQVVRGDSAAYFCASSPEGLAPFYEQYFGPGTRLTVT.

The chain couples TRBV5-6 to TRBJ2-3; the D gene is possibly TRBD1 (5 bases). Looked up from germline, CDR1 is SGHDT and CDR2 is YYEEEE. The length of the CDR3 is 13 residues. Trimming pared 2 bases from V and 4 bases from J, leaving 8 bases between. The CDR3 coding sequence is TGTGCCAGCAGCTTTCAGGGTTCAGATACGCAGTATTTT. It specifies CASSFQGSDTQYF.

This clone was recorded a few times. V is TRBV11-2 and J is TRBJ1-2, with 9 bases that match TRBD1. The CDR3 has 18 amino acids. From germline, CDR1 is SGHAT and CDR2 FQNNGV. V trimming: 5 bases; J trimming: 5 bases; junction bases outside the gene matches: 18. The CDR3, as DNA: TGTGCCAGCAGCCACCCCAGGGGGACAGGGTTCACCGGGTATGGCTACACCTTC. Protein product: CASSHPRGTGFTGYGYTF.

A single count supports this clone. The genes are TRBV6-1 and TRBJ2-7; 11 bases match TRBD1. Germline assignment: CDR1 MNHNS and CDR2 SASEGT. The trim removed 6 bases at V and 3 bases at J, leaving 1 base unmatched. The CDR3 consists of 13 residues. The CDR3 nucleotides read TGTGCCAGCAGGGGACAGGGGGGCTACGAGCAGTACTTC. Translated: CASRGQGGYEQYF.

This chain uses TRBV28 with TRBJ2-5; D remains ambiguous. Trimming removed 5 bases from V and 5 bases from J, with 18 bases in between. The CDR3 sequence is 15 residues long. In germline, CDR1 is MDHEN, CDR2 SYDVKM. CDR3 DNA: TGTGCCAGCAGTGCGCCGAGCCTCCCGAGCGAGACCCAGTACTTC. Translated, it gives CASSAPSLPSETQYF. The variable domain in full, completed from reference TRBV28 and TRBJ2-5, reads DVKVTQSSRYLVKRTGEKVFLECVQDMDHENMFWYRQDPGLGLRLIYFSYDVKMKEKGDIPEGYSVSREKKERFSLILESASTNQTSMYLCASSAPSLPSETQYFGPGTRLLVL.

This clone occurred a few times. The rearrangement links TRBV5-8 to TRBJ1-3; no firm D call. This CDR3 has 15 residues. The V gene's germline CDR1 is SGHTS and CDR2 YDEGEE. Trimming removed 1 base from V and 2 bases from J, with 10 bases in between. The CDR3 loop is CASSLSSEAGNTIYF. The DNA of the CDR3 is TGTGCCAGCAGCTTGTCCTCAGAAGCTGGAAACACCATATATTTT.

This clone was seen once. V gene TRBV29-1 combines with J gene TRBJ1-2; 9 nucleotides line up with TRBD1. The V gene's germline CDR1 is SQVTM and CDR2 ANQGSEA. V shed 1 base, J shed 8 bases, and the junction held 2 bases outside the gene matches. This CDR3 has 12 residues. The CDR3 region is CSVEGTGDGYTF. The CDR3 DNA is TGCAGCGTTGAAGGGACAGGGGACGGCTACACCTTC.

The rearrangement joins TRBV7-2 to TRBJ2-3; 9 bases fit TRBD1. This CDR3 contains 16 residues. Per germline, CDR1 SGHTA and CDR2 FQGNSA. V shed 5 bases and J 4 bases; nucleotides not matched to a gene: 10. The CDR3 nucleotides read TGTGCCAGCAGCAACCATTGGGACAGGGAATCAGATACGCAGTATTTT. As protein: CASSNHWDRESDTQYF.

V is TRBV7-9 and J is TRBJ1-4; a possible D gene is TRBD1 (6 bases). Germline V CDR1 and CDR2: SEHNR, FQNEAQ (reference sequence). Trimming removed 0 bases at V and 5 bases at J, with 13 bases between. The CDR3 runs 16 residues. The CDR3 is CASSLALGHRNEKLFF. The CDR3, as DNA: TGTGCCAGCAGCTTAGCGCTGGGACACAGGAATGAAAAACTGTTTTTT.

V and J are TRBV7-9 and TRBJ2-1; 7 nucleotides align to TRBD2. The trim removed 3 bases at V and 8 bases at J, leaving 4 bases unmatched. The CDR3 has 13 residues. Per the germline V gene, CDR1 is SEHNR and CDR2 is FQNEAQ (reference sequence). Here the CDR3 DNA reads TGTGCCAGCAGCTTTCTAGCGGTGGATGAGCAGTTCTTC. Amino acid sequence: CASSFLAVDEQFF.

CDR3 bases: TGTGCCAGCAGCTTAGATAGACTCTCCTACGAGCAGTACTTC. It encodes CASSLDRLSYEQYF. This chain links TRBV11-2 with TRBJ2-7; D call uncertain. Germline lookup yields CDR1 SGHAT and CDR2 FQNNGV. V dropped 0 bases and J dropped 0 bases, with 6 bases sitting between them. The CDR3 sequence is 14 residues long.

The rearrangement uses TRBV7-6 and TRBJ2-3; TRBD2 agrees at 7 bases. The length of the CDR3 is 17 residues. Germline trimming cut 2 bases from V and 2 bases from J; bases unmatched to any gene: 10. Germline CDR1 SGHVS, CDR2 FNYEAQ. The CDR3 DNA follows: TGTGCCAGCAGCTTACGGGCATCGGGAGGTAACACAGATACGCAGTATTTT. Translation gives CASSLRASGGNTDTQYF.

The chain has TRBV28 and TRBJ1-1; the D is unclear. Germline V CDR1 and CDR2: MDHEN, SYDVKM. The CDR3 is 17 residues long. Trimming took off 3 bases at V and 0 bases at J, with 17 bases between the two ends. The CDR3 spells CASSLRASTLMNTEAFF. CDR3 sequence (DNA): TGTGCCAGCAGTTTGAGGGCCTCGACCCTTATGAACACTGAAGCTTTCTTT.

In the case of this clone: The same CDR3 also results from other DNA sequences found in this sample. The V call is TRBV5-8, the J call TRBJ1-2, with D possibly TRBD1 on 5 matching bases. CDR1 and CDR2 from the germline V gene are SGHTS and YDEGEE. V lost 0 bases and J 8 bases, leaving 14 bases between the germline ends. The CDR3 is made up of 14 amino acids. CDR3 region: CASSLVGRGDGYTF. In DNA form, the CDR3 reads TGTGCCAGCAGCTTGGTCGGCAGAGGGGACGGCTACACCTTC.

The CDR3 loop is CAWNVGQGYHEQYF. In nucleotides, the CDR3 is TGTGCCTGGAATGTAGGACAGGGGTACCACGAGCAGTACTTC. This chain connects TRBV30 to TRBJ2-7, with 9 bases fitting TRBD1. The trim removed 4 bases at V and 5 bases at J, leaving 9 bases unmatched. The CDR3 totals 14 residues. CDR1 GTSNPN and CDR2 SVGIG come from the germline V gene (reference sequence).

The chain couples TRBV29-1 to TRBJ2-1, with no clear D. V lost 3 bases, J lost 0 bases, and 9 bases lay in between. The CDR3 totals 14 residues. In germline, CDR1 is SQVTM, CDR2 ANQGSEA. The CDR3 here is CSVDGPFSYNEQFF. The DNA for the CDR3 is TGCAGCGTTGATGGGCCTTTCTCCTACAATGAGCAGTTCTTC.

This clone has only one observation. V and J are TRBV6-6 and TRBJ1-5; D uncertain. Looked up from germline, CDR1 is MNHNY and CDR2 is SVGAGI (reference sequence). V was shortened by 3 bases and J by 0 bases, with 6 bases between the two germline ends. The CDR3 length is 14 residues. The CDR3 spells CASSYSASNQPQHF. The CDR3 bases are TGTGCCAGCAGTTATAGTGCTAGCAATCAGCCCCAGCATTTT.

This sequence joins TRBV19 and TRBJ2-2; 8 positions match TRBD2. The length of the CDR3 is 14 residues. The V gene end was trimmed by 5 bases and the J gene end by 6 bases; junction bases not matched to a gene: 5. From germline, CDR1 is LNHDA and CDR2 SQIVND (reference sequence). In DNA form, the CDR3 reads TGTGCCAGTAGTCGGGGGCGGGAGGCCGGGGAGCTGTTTTTT. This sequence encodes CASSRGREAGELFF.

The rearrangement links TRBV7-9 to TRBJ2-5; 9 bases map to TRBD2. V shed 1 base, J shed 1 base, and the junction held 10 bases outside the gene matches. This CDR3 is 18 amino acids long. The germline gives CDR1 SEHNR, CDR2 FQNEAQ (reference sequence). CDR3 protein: CASSLGGLSGSPQETQYF. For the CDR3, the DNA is TGTGCCAGCAGCTTAGGGGGTCTTAGCGGGAGTCCCCAAGAGACCCAGTACTTC.

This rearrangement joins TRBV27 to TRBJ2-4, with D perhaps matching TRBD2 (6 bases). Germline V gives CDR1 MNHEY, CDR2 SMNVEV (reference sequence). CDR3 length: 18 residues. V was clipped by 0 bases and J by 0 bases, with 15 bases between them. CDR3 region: CASSLSVGGAVAKNIQYF. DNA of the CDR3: TGTGCCAGCAGTTTATCTGTCGGGGGAGCGGTAGCCAAAAACATTCAGTACTTC.

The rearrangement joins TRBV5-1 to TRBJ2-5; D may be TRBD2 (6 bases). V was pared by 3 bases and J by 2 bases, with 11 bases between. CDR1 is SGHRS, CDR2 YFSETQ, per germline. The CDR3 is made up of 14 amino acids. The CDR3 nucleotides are TGCGCCAGCAGCTCCGGGACTGTACAAGAGACCCAGTACTTC. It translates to CASSSGTVQETQYF.